Listed below are T cell receptor beta chains from one sample, sequenced in a study of prognosis after radiotherapy for stage I lung cancer. TCRdb re-derived calls from the multiplex PCR reads in MiXCR, one entry per CDR3 protein. The sample yields about 22,000 distinct CDR3 sequences, more than 35% seen once. Sample: PBMCs, taken before or after stereotactic body radiation therapy (not recorded which). These receptors were taken from a donor at least 50 years old with non-small cell lung cancer. The CDR3 runs from the conserved cysteine through the conserved F or W. A D gene is named only where the DNA matches it firmly. A clone size is listed for some rows: how often the clone was seen (once, few, many), or a class if it is expanded.

j_gene: TRBJ2-6; d_gene: .; abundance: many; v_gene: TRBV19; CDR3nt: TGTGCCAGTACCCCGGACTGGCCTGGGGCCAACGTCCTGACTTTC; CDR3aa: CASTPDWPGANVLTF
j_gene: TRBJ2-7; d_gene: .; abundance: many; v_gene: TRBV28; CDR3nt: TGTGCCAGCCGGCGGGGCAGGGGGTTCTACGAGCAGTACTTC; CDR3aa: CASRRGRGFYEQYF
j_gene: TRBJ2-1; d_gene: .; abundance: many; v_gene: TRBV5-1; CDR3nt: TGCGCCAGCAGCCTCGGGACGTCCAATGAGCAGTTCTTC; CDR3aa: CASSLGTSNEQFF
j_gene: TRBJ2-1; d_gene: .; abundance: once; v_gene: TRBV12-3/TRBV12-4; CDR3nt: TGTGTCAGCAGTCCTACTGTCTACAATGAGCAGTTCTTC; CDR3aa: CVSSPTVYNEQFF
j_gene: TRBJ1-6; d_gene: TRBD1; abundance: many; v_gene: TRBV5-1; CDR3nt: TGCGCCAGCAGCTTAGGGACAGGGTGGAATTCACCCCTCCACTTT; CDR3aa: CASSLGTGWNSPLHF
j_gene: TRBJ2-1; d_gene: .; abundance: many; v_gene: TRBV7-7; CDR3nt: TGTGCCAGCAGCTCGGGAGCGGTACACTCCTACAATGAGCAGTTCTTC; CDR3aa: CASSSGAVHSYNEQFF
j_gene: TRBJ1-2; d_gene: TRBD1; abundance: many; v_gene: TRBV5-4; CDR3nt: TGTGCCAGCAGCCCGACAGGGTATGGCTACACCTTC; CDR3aa: CASSPTGYGYTF
j_gene: TRBJ2-3; d_gene: .; abundance: many; v_gene: TRBV10-3; CDR3nt: TGTGCCATCAGTGAGGGAGACGGGATCACAGATACGCAGTATTTT; CDR3aa: CAISEGDGITDTQYF
j_gene: TRBJ2-3; d_gene: TRBD2; abundance: .; v_gene: TRBV9; CDR3nt: TGTGCCAGCAGCGCTGGACTAGCAGTGAGTACATATACGCAGTATTTT; CDR3aa: CASSAGLAVSTYTQYF
j_gene: TRBJ2-1; d_gene: TRBD2; abundance: medium-sized; v_gene: TRBV5-1; CDR3nt: TGCGCCAGCAGCTGGTTAGCGGGAGATGAGCAGTTCTTC; CDR3aa: CASSWLAGDEQFF
j_gene: TRBJ1-2; d_gene: .; abundance: .; v_gene: TRBV5-1; CDR3nt: TGCGCCAGCAGCTTGTTCGGGAAAGCTAACTATGGCTACACCTTC; CDR3aa: CASSLFGKANYGYTF
j_gene: TRBJ2-6; d_gene: .; abundance: many; v_gene: TRBV2; CDR3nt: TGTGCCAGCAGTGAATCCATCTCTGGGGCCAACGTCCTGACTTTC; CDR3aa: CASSESISGANVLTF
j_gene: TRBJ2-7; d_gene: .; abundance: .; v_gene: TRBV6-2/TRBV6-3; CDR3nt: TGTGCCAACAGCCCCCGGACGACAACCCCATACGAGCAGTACTTC; CDR3aa: CANSPRTTTPYEQYF
j_gene: TRBJ1-5; d_gene: .; abundance: .; v_gene: TRBV20-1; CDR3nt: TGCAGTGCTAGCCTGGGGGCAGGCGATAGCAATCAGCCCCAGCATTTT; CDR3aa: CSASLGAGDSNQPQHF
j_gene: TRBJ2-7; d_gene: TRBD2; abundance: many; v_gene: TRBV24-1; CDR3nt: TGTGCCACCAGTTCAGGGACTAGCGGCTCCTACGAGCAGTACTTC; CDR3aa: CATSSGTSGSYEQYF
j_gene: TRBJ1-2; d_gene: TRBD1; abundance: .; v_gene: TRBV2; CDR3nt: TGTGCCAGCAGTTTCGACAGGGCTAACTATGGCTACACCTTC; CDR3aa: CASSFDRANYGYTF
j_gene: TRBJ2-1; d_gene: .; abundance: .; v_gene: TRBV6-4; CDR3nt: TGTGCCACCCATCCTGAGGGCCCCCTAGGATCCTACAATGAGCAGTTCTTC; CDR3aa: CATHPEGPLGSYNEQFF
j_gene: TRBJ2-1; d_gene: TRBD2; abundance: medium-sized; v_gene: TRBV7-8; CDR3nt: TGTGCCAGCAGCTTAAAGCTAGCGGGAGGAAATGAGCAGTTCTTC; CDR3aa: CASSLKLAGGNEQFF
j_gene: TRBJ2-1; d_gene: TRBD2; abundance: .; v_gene: TRBV6-5; CDR3nt: TGTGCCAGCAGTTACTCGGTACTAGCGGACTCGATCTCCTACAATGAGCAGTTCTTC; CDR3aa: CASSYSVLADSISYNEQFF
j_gene: TRBJ2-7; d_gene: .; abundance: .; v_gene: TRBV7-9; CDR3nt: TGTGCCAGCAGCCTGCGGCGGGCCCCTTCGCAGCAGTACTTC; CDR3aa: CASSLRRAPSQQYF
j_gene: TRBJ2-3; d_gene: TRBD2; abundance: .; v_gene: TRBV5-1; CDR3nt: TGCGCCAGCAGCCCAGGACTAGCAGCAGATACGCAGTATTTT; CDR3aa: CASSPGLAADTQYF
j_gene: TRBJ2-7; d_gene: TRBD1; abundance: .; v_gene: TRBV3-1; CDR3nt: TGTGCCAGCAGCAACCGGGACAGGGGTGCCGAGCAGTACTTC; CDR3aa: CASSNRDRGAEQYF
j_gene: TRBJ1-6; d_gene: TRBD1; abundance: .; v_gene: TRBV9; CDR3nt: TGTGCCAACAGTCCGACAGGGGTAGGGAATAATTCACCCCTCCACTTT; CDR3aa: CANSPTGVGNNSPLHF
j_gene: TRBJ2-1; d_gene: .; abundance: many; v_gene: TRBV7-8; CDR3nt: TGTGCCAGCAGCTTAGGTAGTGGGAAGAATTACAATGAGCAGTTCTTC; CDR3aa: CASSLGSGKNYNEQFF
j_gene: TRBJ2-7; d_gene: .; abundance: .; v_gene: TRBV6-1; CDR3nt: TGTGCCATCAGCCTCGAGGATGGATCCTCCTACGAGCAGTACTTC; CDR3aa: CAISLEDGSSYEQYF
j_gene: TRBJ2-2; d_gene: .; abundance: .; v_gene: TRBV19; CDR3nt: TGTGCCAGTAGTGTCCAGGGTGCCAGCAGTTTATGGGATACCGGGGAGCTGTTTTTT; CDR3aa: CASSVQGASSLWDTGELFF
j_gene: TRBJ2-5; d_gene: .; abundance: many; v_gene: TRBV2; CDR3nt: TGTGCCAGCAGTCTTCGACGCGGGGCCTACGGGGAGACCCAGTACTTC; CDR3aa: CASSLRRGAYGETQYF
j_gene: TRBJ1-2; d_gene: .; abundance: medium-sized; v_gene: TRBV5-1; CDR3nt: TGCGCCAGCAGTACGGACGGTCTGTGGTATGGCTACACCTTC; CDR3aa: CASSTDGLWYGYTF
j_gene: TRBJ2-5; d_gene: .; abundance: .; v_gene: TRBV19; CDR3nt: TGTGCCAGTAGTAGTATCGTACAGGGAGGCGAGACCCAGTACTTC; CDR3aa: CASSSIVQGGETQYF
j_gene: TRBJ1-5; d_gene: TRBD1; abundance: many; v_gene: TRBV24-1; CDR3nt: TGTGCCACCAGTGATCCAAGACAGGGAGTAGGTCAGCCCCAGCATTTT; CDR3aa: CATSDPRQGVGQPQHF
j_gene: TRBJ2-5; d_gene: .; abundance: many; v_gene: TRBV5-1; CDR3nt: TGCGCCAGCAACTTAGGGGGGTCCCAAGAGACCCAGTACTTC; CDR3aa: CASNLGGSQETQYF
j_gene: TRBJ2-1; d_gene: .; abundance: many; v_gene: TRBV5-1; CDR3nt: TGCGCCAGCAGCTTTACGCCCTTTGTCCTACCACAGGGTCGAGCTCGGGACGATGAGCAGTTCTTC; CDR3aa: CASSFTPFVLPQGRARDDEQFF
j_gene: TRBJ1-6; d_gene: .; abundance: .; v_gene: TRBV2; CDR3nt: TGTGCCAGCAGTGATCTGGTCAGGGGTAGACCACCCCTCCACTTT; CDR3aa: CASSDLVRGRPPLHF
j_gene: TRBJ2-7; d_gene: TRBD2; abundance: many; v_gene: TRBV12-5; CDR3nt: TGTGCTAGTGGTTTGGCCGGGACTAGCGACTCACACGAGCAGTACTTC; CDR3aa: CASGLAGTSDSHEQYF
j_gene: TRBJ2-1; d_gene: TRBD1; abundance: many; v_gene: TRBV10-3; CDR3nt: TGTGCCACGGGAGACAGGGGGCTTGAGCGGGGGAACAATGAGCAGTTCTTC; CDR3aa: CATGDRGLERGNNEQFF
j_gene: TRBJ1-3; d_gene: .; abundance: medium-sized; v_gene: TRBV11-2; CDR3nt: TGTGCCAGCAGCTTTGGGCCCTCCTCTGGAAACACCATATATTTT; CDR3aa: CASSFGPSSGNTIYF
j_gene: TRBJ1-5; d_gene: TRBD1; abundance: many; v_gene: TRBV20-1; CDR3nt: TGCAGTGCTAGAGACCCGTCGGGACAGGGTGGCAATCAGCCCCAGCATTTT; CDR3aa: CSARDPSGQGGNQPQHF
j_gene: TRBJ1-2; d_gene: TRBD1; abundance: once; v_gene: TRBV7-3; CDR3nt: TGTGCCAGCAGCGAACAGGGGTCGAGATGCTACACCTTC; CDR3aa: CASSEQGSRCYTF
j_gene: TRBJ1-3; d_gene: .; abundance: .; v_gene: TRBV11-2; CDR3nt: TGTGCCAGCAGCTTAACCGTACCTGGAAACACCATATATTTT; CDR3aa: CASSLTVPGNTIYF
j_gene: TRBJ2-1; d_gene: TRBD2; abundance: .; v_gene: TRBV19; CDR3nt: TGTGCCAGCAGCATTATCGGGAGGGCCACAATTCGCTACAATGAGCAGTTCTTC; CDR3aa: CASSIIGRATIRYNEQFF
j_gene: TRBJ1-2; d_gene: .; abundance: .; v_gene: TRBV20-1; CDR3nt: TGCAGTGCTAGGCAAAAAAACTATGGCTACACCTTC; CDR3aa: CSARQKNYGYTF
j_gene: TRBJ2-7; d_gene: .; abundance: many; v_gene: TRBV4-1; CDR3nt: TGCGCCAGCAGCCCTAGTCGGGCAGTCCAAGGGCGGGCTGGATACGAGCAGTACTTC; CDR3aa: CASSPSRAVQGRAGYEQYF
j_gene: TRBJ2-1; d_gene: .; abundance: medium-sized; v_gene: TRBV5-1; CDR3nt: TGCGCCAGCAGTTCGATCCAGGGCTCCTACAATGAGCAGTTCTTC; CDR3aa: CASSSIQGSYNEQFF
j_gene: TRBJ2-4; d_gene: TRBD2; abundance: .; v_gene: TRBV10-2; CDR3nt: TGCGCCAGCAGTGACCCGGGAGGCAAAAACATTCAGTACTTC; CDR3aa: CASSDPGGKNIQYF
j_gene: TRBJ2-1; d_gene: .; abundance: many; v_gene: TRBV7-2; CDR3nt: TGTGCCAGCAGTTTACCCCCATCCTTC; CDR3aa: CASSLPPSF
j_gene: TRBJ1-6; d_gene: TRBD1; abundance: medium-sized; v_gene: TRBV5-1; CDR3nt: TGTGCCAGCAGCCGTCAGGGGGCTGCTTCACCCCTCCACTTT; CDR3aa: CASSRQGAASPLHF